The 18 T cell receptor beta chains presented below share a single source sample, sequenced in a study of response to subunit inactivated influenza vaccine. TCRdb re-called the RT-PCR reads through MiXCR, storing one row per CDR3 protein. Of about 540,000 distinct CDR3 sequences in the sample, 13% to 15% were seen once. The specimen comprised PBMCs from blood, sampled 11 to 12 days after vaccination. The receptor source for this set is a man aged 45-65 years who received an inactivated influenza vaccine.

This clonotype appeared a few times. The chain links TRBV15 to TRBJ2-1; 7 bases are a match to TRBD1. This CDR3 is built from 17 residues. The V and J ends lost 2 bases and 3 bases, in that order; junction bases with no gene match: 10. CDR1 and CDR2 (germline): LNHNV, YYDKDF (reference sequence). This chain's CDR3 is CATSRSEQGQYYNEQFF. As DNA, the CDR3 is TGTGCCACCAGCAGATCCGAACAGGGGCAGTACTACAATGAGCAGTTCTTC.

The rearrangement joins TRBV4-2 to TRBJ2-3; the match to TRBD2 covers 8 bases. The J segment lost 2 bases and the V segment lost 1 base, leaving 5 bases of the junction unmatched. This CDR3 comprises 16 residues. Germline V gives CDR1 LGHNA, CDR2 YNFKEQ. Written as DNA, the CDR3 is TGTGCCAGCAGCCAAGGGCGAGCGGGGGCCACAGATACGCAGTATTTT. This codes for CASSQGRAGATDTQYF.

The V call is TRBV7-2, the J call TRBJ2-5; D unclear. This CDR3 spans 13 amino acids. The germline gives CDR1 SGHTA, CDR2 FQGNSA. The V end was cut by 5 bases, the J end by 4 bases, with 11 bases between. This CDR3 reads CASSGEVLETQYF. CDR3 bases: TGTGCCAGCAGCGGAGAGGTTTTAGAGACCCAGTACTTC.

This clonotype showed up just a few times. Its ends do not fully match the called genes, so a read error is possible. The chain has TRBV6-4 and TRBJ1-1; D is perhaps TRBD1 (6 bases). CDR3 length: 12 amino acids. CDR1 is MRHNA and CDR2 is SNTAGT in the germline V gene. CDR3 nucleotides: TGTGCCAGCAGTGACTCGGGGGGGCCTGCTATCTTT. Amino acid sequence: CASSDSGGPAIF.

This clonotype was observed at least ten times. The CDR3: CSAQSMGGGSGYGYTF. The DNA for the CDR3 is TGCAGTGCTCAGAGTATGGGGGGGGGATCGGGCTATGGCTACACCTTC. The chain carries TRBV20-1 and TRBJ1-2; TRBD1 might be the D (5 bases). The CDR3 covers 16 residues. Germline V lookup: CDR1 DFQATT, CDR2 SNEGSKA (reference sequence). Trimming shortened V by 5 bases and J by 4 bases, and 23 bases separated the two germline ends.

J is TRBJ2-1 and V is TRBV24-1; D is unclear. Between the trimmed V and J ends, which lost 2 bases and 0 bases, there was a span of 7 bases. This CDR3 has 15 amino acids. CDR1 and CDR2 (germline): KGHDR, SFDVKD. The CDR3 is CATSDWRHSYNEQFF. The CDR3 DNA sequence: TGTGCCACCAGTGATTGGCGGCACTCCTACAATGAGCAGTTCTTC.

This clonotype was seen more than once but under ten times. The junction differs from germline at one of its ends, possibly a read error. The rearrangement links TRBV7-2 to TRBJ1-2; D is unclear. The CDR3 is 11 amino acids. Germline-derived CDR1 and CDR2 are SGHTA and FQGNSA. CDR3 region: CASSLAYRTNF. The CDR3 bases are TGTGCCAGCAGCTTAGCGTACCGGACCAACTTC.

The chain links TRBV28 to TRBJ2-3; D is perhaps TRBD1 or TRBD2 (5 bases each). This CDR3 region has 15 residues. Trimming stripped 7 bases from V and 0 bases from J, with 14 bases between. Per the germline V gene, CDR1 is MDHEN and CDR2 is SYDVKM. CDR3 in DNA: TGTGCCAGCATCTCGGCAGGGACGAGCACAGATACGCAGTATTTT. It is translated as CASISAGTSTDTQYF.

The chain uses TRBV20-1 and TRBJ2-7; D uncertain. Per germline, CDR1 DFQATT and CDR2 SNEGSKA (reference sequence). V lost 2 bases to trimming and J lost 2 bases, with 7 bases between them. The CDR3 loop spans 12 amino acids. The CDR3 loop reads CSARLPPYEQYF. In nucleotides, the CDR3 is TGCAGTGCTAGACTGCCCCCCTACGAGCAGTACTTC.

In its sample, this clonotype was seen a few times. The V call is TRBV19, the J call TRBJ1-2; weak D call: TRBD1 (5 bases). The germline CDR1 and CDR2 sequences are LNHDA and SQIVND (reference sequence). The CDR3 has 14 amino acids. V was shortened by 11 bases and J by 5 bases, with 21 bases between the two germline ends. This CDR3 reads CAVRISAGKYGYTF. The CDR3 nucleotides read TGTGCCGTTCGCATTTCGGCAGGGAAGTATGGCTACACCTTC.

The CDR3 here is CASRGSGNEQFF. In nucleotides, the CDR3 is TGTGCCAGCAGGGGTAGCGGCAATGAGCAGTTCTTC. The chain carries TRBV7-2 and TRBJ2-1, with D maybe TRBD2 (6 bases). CDR1 is SGHTA and CDR2 is FQGNSA in the germline V gene. This CDR3 spans 12 amino acids. Trimming took 6 bases from V and 6 from J, leaving 9 bases between them.

This chain joins TRBV12-3 or TRBV12-4 and TRBJ2-7; a weak D match, TRBD2 (6 bases). V dropped 5 bases and J dropped 1 base, with 15 bases sitting between them. The CDR3 loop spans 15 amino acids. The CDR3: CASSGGQGRSYEQYF. The CDR3 DNA follows: TGTGCCAGCAGTGGAGGGCAGGGCAGATCCTACGAGCAGTACTTC.

The gene calls are TRBV20-1 and TRBJ1-1, with D perhaps matching TRBD1 (5 bases). Per the germline V gene, CDR1 is DFQATT and CDR2 is SNEGSKA (reference sequence). The CDR3 loop spans 20 amino acids. Trimming took off 1 base at V and 1 base at J, with 28 bases between the two ends. The CDR3 region is CSARGMFGAIPSYPNTEAFF. As DNA, the CDR3 is TGCAGTGCTAGAGGGATGTTCGGGGCCATCCCTTCTTATCCGAACACTGAAGCTTTCTTT.

This clonotype appeared a few times. The chain carries TRBV18 and TRBJ2-7; TRBD1 is a possible D gene (6 bases). The CDR3 length is 14 residues. Looked up from germline, CDR1 is KGHSH and CDR2 is LQKENI. The V end was cut by 0 bases, the J end by 2 bases, with 8 bases between. DNA for the CDR3: TGTGCCAGCTCACCACCGGGGGCAGCCTACGAGCAGTACTTC. Translation gives CASSPPGAAYEQYF.

The rearrangement links TRBV15 to TRBJ2-7; TRBD1 matches 10 bases. With V trimmed by 7 bases and J by 2 bases, 5 bases remained unmatched. Germline V lookup: CDR1 LNHNV, CDR2 YYDKDF (reference sequence). This CDR3 contains 14 residues. CDR3 in DNA: TGTGCCACCACCCGGGACAGGGGTACCTACGAGCAGTACTTC. Its translation: CATTRDRGTYEQYF.

This clonotype appeared a few times. J is TRBJ1-6 and V is TRBV25-1, with a weak D call TRBD1 (5 bases). Trimming removed 7 bases from V and 1 base from J, with 11 bases in between. From germline, CDR1 is MGHDK and CDR2 SYGVNS. This CDR3 has 15 amino acids. The CDR3 region has the DNA TGTGCCAGCACACAGGATGGGTCCTATAATTCACCCCTCCACTTT. It translates to CASTQDGSYNSPLHF.

V gene TRBV15 combines with J gene TRBJ2-5, with D hard to call. CDR1 and CDR2 (germline): LNHNV, YYDKDF (reference sequence). V dropped 0 bases and J dropped 5 bases, with 10 bases sitting between them. The CDR3 covers 14 residues. The CDR3 here is CATSRDANLETQYF. The CDR3 region has the DNA TGTGCCACCAGCAGAGACGCCAACTTGGAGACCCAGTACTTC.

This clonotype was found many times. The CDR3 loop is CASSPSNSVTYEQYF. In DNA, the CDR3 is TGCGCCAGCAGCCCCTCCAATAGCGTCACCTACGAGCAGTACTTC. The rearrangement links TRBV4-3 to TRBJ2-7; D is possibly TRBD2 (5 bases). Germline CDR1 is LGHNA and CDR2 is YSLEER. The CDR3 runs 15 residues. Trimming pared 4 bases from V and 2 bases from J, leaving 15 bases between.